This T cell receptor beta chain emerged from a study of cytotoxic CD8 clonotypes in ibrutinib-treated CLL. The protocol was immunoSEQ multiplex PCR, while the TCRdb copy is restricted to in-frame clones and leaves out a portion. Of 35,000 to 50,000 clones detected, about 70% appear once; the ten largest clones hold about 9.4%. The ends lost 3 bases at V and 1 base at J; junction bases unmatched: 2. Germline V gene data show CDR1 as SGHRS and CDR2 as YFSETQ. The CDR3 is 14 amino acids. This clone was observed a handful of times. V usage is TRBV5-1 and J usage is TRBJ1-2, with 8 bases identical to TRBD1. The receptor was derived from a human donor with chronic lymphocytic leukemia. Here the sequenced sample was PBMCs, taken at disease progression, from a patient treated with ibrutinib. The CDR3 loop reads CASSSGQVNYGYTF. CDR3 coding DNA: TGCGCCAGCAGCTCGGGACAGGTTAACTATGGCTACACCTTC.